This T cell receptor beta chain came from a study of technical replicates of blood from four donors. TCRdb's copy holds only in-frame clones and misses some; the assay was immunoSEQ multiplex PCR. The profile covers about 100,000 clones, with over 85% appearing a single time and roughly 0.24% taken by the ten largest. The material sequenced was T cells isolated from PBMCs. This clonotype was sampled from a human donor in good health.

CDR3 loop: CASWTEYNEQFF. The CDR3 DNA reads as TGTGCCAGTTGGACAGAGTACAATGAGCAGTTCTTC. The V call is TRBV27, the J call TRBJ2-1; weak D call: TRBD1 (6 bases). The length of the CDR3 is 12 residues. V shed 9 bases and J shed 4 bases, with 10 bases lying between them. Per germline, CDR1 MNHEY and CDR2 SMNVEV (reference sequence).